The 32 T cell receptor beta chains below come from one sample, sequenced in a study of response to subunit inactivated influenza vaccine. Each CDR3 protein is one row after TCRdb ran MiXCR on the RT-PCR reads. Of 630,000 or so distinct CDR3 sequences listed, about a sixth were seen once; the top ten hold around a tenth. The sequencing here drew on PBMCs from blood, taken about 12 days after vaccination. These receptors came from a man aged 50-60 years who received an inactivated influenza vaccine.

The chain carries TRBV4-3 and TRBJ2-7; 8 nucleotides agree with TRBD2. Germline CDR1 is LGHNA and CDR2 is YSLEER. CDR3 length: 16 residues. V lost 0 bases and J lost 1; bases outside the gene matches: 5. DNA for the CDR3: TGCGCCAGCAGCCAAGATACCCGGGGGGGTTCCTACGAGCAGTACTTC. Protein product: CASSQDTRGGSYEQYF.

This chain joins TRBV15 and TRBJ1-4; D is unclear. The CDR3 is 15 amino acids. Trimming stripped 0 bases from V and 0 bases from J, with 5 bases between. Germline assignment: CDR1 LNHNV and CDR2 YYDKDF (reference sequence). The CDR3 sequence: CATSRDRATNEKLFF. As DNA, the CDR3 is TGTGCCACCAGCAGAGATCGGGCAACTAATGAAAAACTGTTTTTT.

The V gene is TRBV5-8, the J gene TRBJ2-7; D ambiguous. Germline V gene sequence: CDR1 SGHTS, CDR2 YDEGEE. V gave up 0 bases and J gave up 2 bases, with 12 bases separating them. The CDR3 extends over 15 amino acids. CDR3 amino acids: CASSLGMVGTYEQYF. The CDR3 region has the DNA TGTGCCAGCAGCTTGGGTATGGTGGGGACCTACGAGCAGTACTTC.

This clonotype was counted a few times. V usage is TRBV20-1 and J usage is TRBJ1-2; tentative D call: TRBD1 (6 bases). CDR1 and CDR2 (germline): DFQATT, SNEGSKA (reference sequence). V lost 1 base, J lost 4 bases, and 7 bases lay in between. This CDR3 contains 12 residues. CDR3 protein: CSARGTVYGYTF. The CDR3 nucleotides read TGCAGTGCTAGAGGGACAGTCTATGGCTACACCTTC.

This clonotype was picked up a small number of times. The rearrangement joins TRBV10-3 to TRBJ2-1; TRBD2 is a possible D gene (6 bases). Germline assignment: CDR1 ENHRY and CDR2 SYGVKD. This CDR3 has 16 residues. Trimming removed 8 bases from V and 0 bases from J, with 17 bases in between. The CDR3 here is CAIWADGGSSYNEQFF. The CDR3 DNA reads as TGTGCCATCTGGGCTGACGGAGGGAGCTCCTACAATGAGCAGTTCTTC.

This clonotype was seen many times. The chain carries TRBV5-1 and TRBJ2-7; 7 bases are shared with TRBD1. V trimming: 3 bases; J trimming: 4 bases; junction bases outside the gene matches: 7. The CDR3 sequence is 14 residues long. Germline V gene data show CDR1 as SGHRS and CDR2 as YFSETQ. The CDR3 loop is CASSSRQGRYEQYF. Written as DNA, the CDR3 is TGCGCCAGCAGCTCAAGACAGGGAAGGTACGAGCAGTACTTC.

J is TRBJ2-5 and V is TRBV12-3 or TRBV12-4; D could derive from TRBD1 or TRBD2 (6 bases each). The CDR3 consists of 12 residues. V was clipped by 1 base and J by 7 bases, with 7 bases between them. CDR3 coding DNA: TGTGCCAGCAGTTTAGGGGGGGCGACCCAGTACTTC. It is translated as CASSLGGATQYF.

This clonotype was seen ten or more times. V is TRBV10-3 and J is TRBJ2-5, with TRBD2 matching over 9 bases. Germline V gene lookup returns CDR1 ENHRY and CDR2 SYGVKD. V lost 4 bases, J lost 7 bases, and 4 bases stayed unmatched. CDR3 length: 13 residues. The CDR3 protein is CAISVEREATQYF. CDR3 nucleotide sequence: TGTGCCATCAGTGTTGAGCGGGAGGCGACCCAGTACTTC.

The CDR3 DNA reads TGCGCCAGCAGCCAAGTCTGGGGATCCTACGAGCAGTACTTC. Translation gives CASSQVWGSYEQYF. V and J are TRBV4-1 and TRBJ2-7; no clear D. The CDR3 is 14 amino acids. Germline CDR1 MGHRA, CDR2 YSYEKL. V shed 1 base and J shed 1 base, with 8 bases lying between them.

This clonotype was counted only a few times. This chain links TRBV5-1 with TRBJ2-7; maybe TRBD2 (5 bases). Germline CDR1 and CDR2: SGHRS and YFSETQ. This CDR3 contains 14 residues. The V end lost 0 bases, the J end lost 7 bases, and 14 bases lay between the germline ends. CDR3 in amino acids: CASSLVPAAVEQYF. For the CDR3, the DNA is TGCGCCAGCAGCTTGGTTCCAGCAGCGGTTGAGCAGTACTTC.

The CDR3 is CASSIERGINEQYF. DNA for the CDR3: TGTGCCAGCAGCATAGAGAGGGGTATCAACGAGCAGTACTTC. The chain combines TRBV7-2 with TRBJ2-7, with D perhaps TRBD1 or TRBD2 (5 bases each). The CDR3 spans 14 residues. Between the trimmed V and J ends, which lost 5 bases and 5 bases, there was a span of 16 bases. Germline V CDR1 and CDR2: SGHTA, FQGNSA.

The V gene is TRBV5-5, the J gene TRBJ2-4; weak D call: TRBD1 (6 bases). This CDR3 has 17 residues. Germline V CDR1 and CDR2: SGHKS, YYEKEE (reference sequence). The V gene lost 2 bases and the J gene lost 0 bases, with 15 bases spanning the gap. DNA for the CDR3: TGTGCCAGCAGCTTCGTCGACAGGAGACTAGCCAAAAACATTCAGTACTTC. It yields the protein CASSFVDRRLAKNIQYF. Filled out from reference TRBV5-5 and TRBJ2-4, the complete variable domain reads DAGVTQSPTHLIKTRGQQVTLRCSPISGHKSVSWYQQVLGQGPQFIFQYYEKEERGRGNFPDRFSARQFPNYSSELNVNALLLGDSALYLCASSFVDRRLAKNIQYFGAGTRLSVL.

This clonotype was picked up a small number of times. The chain recombines TRBV7-2 with TRBJ2-4; a possible D gene is TRBD1 (6 bases). CDR1 and CDR2 (germline): SGHTA, FQGNSA. CDR3 length: 12 residues. V lost 3 bases, J lost 11 bases, and 11 bases lay in between. CDR3 protein: CASSFSGDVQYF. CDR3 DNA sequence: TGTGCCAGCAGCTTCTCAGGGGATGTTCAGTACTTC.

The V call is TRBV19, the J call TRBJ2-2; D call uncertain. Trimming removed 6 bases from V and 6 bases from J, with 11 bases in between. In germline, CDR1 is LNHDA, CDR2 SQIVND (reference sequence). This CDR3 contains 13 residues. In DNA, the CDR3 is TGTGCCAGTAGGCTTAGTAATTCCGGGGAGCTGTTTTTT. This encodes CASRLSNSGELFF.

A note on this clonotype: One end of the junction is discordant with germline, which a read error may explain. The rearrangement links TRBV20-1 to TRBJ2-1; 9 bases map to TRBD2. CDR1 and CDR2 (germline): DFQATT, SNEGSKA (reference sequence). The CDR3 runs 16 residues. CDR3 protein: CSARERGGRAINEQFF. CDR3 DNA sequence: TGCAGTGCTCGAGAAAGGGGCGGGAGGGCCATTAATGAGCAGTTCTTC.

This clonotype was seen only a few times. The J gene is TRBJ2-1, the V gene TRBV12-3 or TRBV12-4, with TRBD2 identical over 7 bases. The CDR3 contains 14 residues. V gave up 6 bases and J gave up 6 bases; unmatched junction bases: 8. CDR3 residues: CASRPLGGVNEQFF. The CDR3 DNA reads TGTGCCAGCAGGCCCTTGGGGGGGGTCAATGAGCAGTTCTTC.

The chain employs TRBV5-5 and TRBJ2-3; D call uncertain. The CDR3 covers 15 residues. Looked up from germline, CDR1 is SGHKS and CDR2 is YYEKEE (reference sequence). With 0 bases removed from V and 0 bases from J, the gap between germline ends came to 8 bases. CDR3 residues: CASSLASVSTDTQYF. DNA for the CDR3: TGTGCCAGCAGCTTGGCCAGCGTTAGCACAGATACGCAGTATTTT.

V is TRBV20-1 and J is TRBJ2-7; D remains unclear. Between the trimmed V and J ends, which lost 0 bases and 2 bases, there was a span of 11 bases. The CDR3 extends over 14 amino acids. Germline V gene sequence: CDR1 DFQATT, CDR2 SNEGSKA (reference sequence). The CDR3 DNA reads TGCAGTGCTAGAGAGATACGGGCCGCCTACGAGCAGTACTTC. The encoded protein is CSAREIRAAYEQYF.

This clonotype has only a few counts. The gene calls are TRBV6-2 or TRBV6-3 and TRBJ2-2; a weak D match, TRBD2 (6 bases). Germline V gives CDR1 MNHEY, CDR2 SVGEGT. This CDR3 has 13 amino acids. The germline V and J ends were trimmed by 7 bases and 8 bases, with 14 bases remaining between them. The CDR3 DNA follows: TGTGCCAGCAAGCGGGCCTCCGGGGGGGAGCTGTTTTTT. Protein product: CASKRASGGELFF.

The chain carries TRBV12-3 or TRBV12-4 and TRBJ1-1; D is uncertain. The CDR3 runs to 14 residues. The V end was cut by 7 bases, the J end by 0 bases, with 12 bases between. The CDR3 here is CASKSGSVNTEAFF. The DNA for the CDR3 is TGTGCCAGCAAATCCGGGTCGGTGAACACTGAAGCTTTCTTT.

This clonotype was picked up a small number of times. DNA of the CDR3: TGTGCCAGCAGCGTTTCGGGCTCCGGGGGGTCCGAGCAGTACTTC. Its translation is CASSVSGSGGSEQYF. The V and J genes are TRBV9 and TRBJ2-7; TRBD2 aligns across 7 bases. CDR3 length: 15 amino acids. Trimming took 2 bases from V and 6 from J; bases not matched to a gene: 11. Per germline, CDR1 SGDLS and CDR2 YYNGEE.

V usage is TRBV25-1 and J usage is TRBJ2-7; D gene unclear. V lost 4 bases and J lost 7, with 11 bases in between. The CDR3 is 12 residues long. The germline CDR1 and CDR2 sequences are MGHDK and SYGVNS. The CDR3 is CASSGPTPEQYF. The CDR3 region has the DNA TGTGCCAGCAGTGGCCCTACCCCAGAGCAGTACTTC.

The genes are TRBV11-2 and TRBJ2-1, with 8 nucleotides matching TRBD2. J was trimmed by 9 bases and V by 6 bases; bases with no gene match: 4. CDR3 size: 12 residues. CDR1 SGHAT and CDR2 FQNNGV come from the germline V gene. The CDR3 DNA sequence: TGTGCCAGCAGGTATAGCGGGACTGAGCAGTTCTTC. Amino acid sequence: CASRYSGTEQFF.

J is TRBJ2-5 and V is TRBV11-3; D possibly corresponds to TRBD1 (6 bases). Germline CDR1 is SGHNT and CDR2 is YENEEA. The CDR3 totals 15 residues. The V gene lost 5 bases and the J gene lost 2 bases, with 15 bases spanning the gap. CDR3 sequence (DNA): TGTGCCAGCAGCAGCGGACAGACTGCACAAGAGACCCAGTACTTC. Protein sequence: CASSSGQTAQETQYF.

This clonotype was observed a few times. This chain uses TRBV9 with TRBJ1-2, with unresolved D. Germline V CDR1 and CDR2: SGDLS, YYNGEE. CDR3 length: 14 residues. V lost 3 bases and J lost 4, with 13 bases in between. In nucleotides, the CDR3 is TGTGCCAGCAGCGCCAACACCGGCAGCTATGGCTACACCTTC. Protein: CASSANTGSYGYTF. Full variable domain (missing parts from reference TRBV9 and TRBJ1-2): DSGVTQTPKHLITATGQRVTLRCSPRSGDLSVYWYQQSLDQGLQFLIQYYNGEERAKGNILERFSAQQFPDLHSELNLSSLELGDSALYFCASSANTGSYGYTFGSGTRLTVV.

There are many counts of this clonotype. The chain is built from TRBV20-1 and TRBJ2-7; the D gene is possibly TRBD1 (5 bases). Looked up from germline, CDR1 is DFQATT and CDR2 is SNEGSKA (reference sequence). The CDR3 loop spans 14 amino acids. The V end lost 0 bases, the J end lost 2 bases, and 11 bases lay between the germline ends. The DNA for the CDR3 is TGCAGTGCTAGAGAATGGAGACAGACCTACGAGCAGTACTTC. Translation gives CSAREWRQTYEQYF.

The table lists this clonotype with a few counts. V and J are TRBV6-1 and TRBJ2-2, with D unresolved. This CDR3 has 15 residues. Trimming took 2 bases from V and 6 from J, leaving 13 bases between them. From germline, CDR1 is MNHNS and CDR2 SASEGT. CDR3 residues: CASSEIMGRAGELFF. The CDR3 nucleotides read TGTGCCAGCAGTGAAATTATGGGCCGAGCCGGGGAGCTGTTTTTT.

The chain employs TRBV5-6 and TRBJ2-4; D is uncertain. The CDR3 is 16 residues long. Germline CDR1 SGHDT, CDR2 YYEEEE. The ends were cut back, 0 bases at V and 0 bases at J, with 10 bases in the middle. This chain's CDR3 is CASSLAEELAKNIQYF. The CDR3 DNA reads as TGTGCCAGCAGCTTGGCTGAGGAACTAGCCAAAAACATTCAGTACTTC.

This clonotype has just a few counts. This rearrangement joins TRBV7-9 to TRBJ2-7; TRBD2 might be the D (6 bases). V was pared by 2 bases and J by 5 bases, with 22 bases between. Germline values: CDR1 SEHNR, CDR2 FQNEAQ (reference sequence). CDR3 length: 17 amino acids. The CDR3 protein is CASSLSRGTPGRDEQYF. In nucleotides, the CDR3 is TGTGCCAGCAGCTTATCCCGCGGGACTCCAGGGAGAGACGAGCAGTACTTC.

This clonotype was observed a handful of times. The rearrangement uses TRBV12-3 or TRBV12-4 and TRBJ2-1; D call uncertain. Trimming stripped 5 bases from V and 1 base from J, with 18 bases between. This CDR3 contains 17 residues. The DNA for the CDR3 is TGTGCCAGCAGTAGACCGGGCAGCCCAACGTCCTACAATGAGCAGTTCTTC. Translation gives CASSRPGSPTSYNEQFF.

This clonotype has a handful of counts. This sequence joins TRBV30 and TRBJ2-2, with 7 bases identical to TRBD2. The junction had 18 bases not matched to a gene; V was cut back by 7 bases and J by 7 bases. The length of the CDR3 is 16 residues. Germline CDR1 reads GTSNPN; CDR2 reads SVGIG (reference sequence). CDR3 in DNA: TGTGCCTCCCCTGGAGGAGCGGGGAACCTCATCGGGGAGCTGTTTTTT. As protein: CASPGGAGNLIGELFF.

This clonotype was observed a handful of times. The V call is TRBV30, the J call TRBJ2-1, with D maybe TRBD1 (6 bases). V gave up 2 bases and J gave up 6 bases, with 8 bases separating them. Germline V gene data show CDR1 as GTSNPN and CDR2 as SVGIG (reference sequence). CDR3 size: 12 residues. CDR3 coding DNA: TGTGCCTGGAGTACACAGGGCAATGAGCAGTTCTTC. It yields the protein CAWSTQGNEQFF.